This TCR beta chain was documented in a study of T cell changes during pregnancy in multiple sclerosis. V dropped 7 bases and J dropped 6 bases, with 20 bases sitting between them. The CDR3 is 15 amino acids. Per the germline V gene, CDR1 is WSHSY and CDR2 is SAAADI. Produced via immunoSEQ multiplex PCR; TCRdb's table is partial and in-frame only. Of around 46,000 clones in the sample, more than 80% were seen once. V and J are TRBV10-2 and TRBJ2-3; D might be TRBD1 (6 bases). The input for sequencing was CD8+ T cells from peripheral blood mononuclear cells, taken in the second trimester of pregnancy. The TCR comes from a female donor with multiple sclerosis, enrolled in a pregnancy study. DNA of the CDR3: TGCGCCAGCACCCCTCTTGGGGGCTTCGGGGATACGCAGTATTTT. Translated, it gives CASTPLGGFGDTQYF.